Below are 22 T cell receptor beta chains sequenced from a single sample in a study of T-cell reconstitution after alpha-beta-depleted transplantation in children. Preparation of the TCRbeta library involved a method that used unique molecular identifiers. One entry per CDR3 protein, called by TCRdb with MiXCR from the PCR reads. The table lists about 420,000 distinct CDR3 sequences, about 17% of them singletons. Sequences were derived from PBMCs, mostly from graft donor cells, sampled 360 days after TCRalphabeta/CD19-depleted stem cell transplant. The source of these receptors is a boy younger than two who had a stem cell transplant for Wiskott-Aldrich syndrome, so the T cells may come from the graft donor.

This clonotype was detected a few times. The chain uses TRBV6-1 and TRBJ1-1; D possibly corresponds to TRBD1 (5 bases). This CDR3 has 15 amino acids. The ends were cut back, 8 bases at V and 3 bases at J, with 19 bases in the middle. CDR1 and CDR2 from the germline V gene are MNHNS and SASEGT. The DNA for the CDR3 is TGTGCCAGCTACAAAATCCGGGGGTGGGACACTGAAGCTTTCTTT. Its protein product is CASYKIRGWDTEAFF.

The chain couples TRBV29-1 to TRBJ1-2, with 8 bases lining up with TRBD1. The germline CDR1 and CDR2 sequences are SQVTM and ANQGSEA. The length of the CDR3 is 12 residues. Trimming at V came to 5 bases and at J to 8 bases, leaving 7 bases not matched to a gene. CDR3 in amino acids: CSVTTGVGGYTF. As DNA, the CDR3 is TGCAGCGTTACGACAGGGGTGGGAGGCTACACCTTC. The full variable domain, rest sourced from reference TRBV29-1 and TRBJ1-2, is SAVISQKPSRDICQRGTSLTIQCQVDSQVTMMFWYRQQPGQSLTLIATANQGSEATYESGFVIDKFPISRPNLTFSTLTVSNMSPEDSSIYLCSVTTGVGGYTFGSGTRLTVV.

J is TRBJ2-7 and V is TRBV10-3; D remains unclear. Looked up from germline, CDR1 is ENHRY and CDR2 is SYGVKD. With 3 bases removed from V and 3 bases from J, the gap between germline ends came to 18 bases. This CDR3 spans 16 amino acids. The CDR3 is CAISDDSPSPLYEQYF. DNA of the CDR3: TGTGCCATCAGTGACGATTCTCCCTCGCCTCTCTACGAGCAGTACTTC.

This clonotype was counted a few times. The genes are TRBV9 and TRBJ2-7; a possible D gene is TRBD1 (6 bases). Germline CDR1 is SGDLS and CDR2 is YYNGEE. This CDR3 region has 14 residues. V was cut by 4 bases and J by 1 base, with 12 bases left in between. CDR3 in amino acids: CASSPRGHSYEQYF. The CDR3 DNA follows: TGTGCCAGCAGCCCCAGGGGACATTCCTACGAGCAGTACTTC.

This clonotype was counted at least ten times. This chain's CDR3 is CASSWTSGAHNEQFF. The DNA of the CDR3 is TGTGCCAGCAGTTGGACTAGCGGGGCCCACAATGAGCAGTTCTTC. The genes are TRBV12-3 or TRBV12-4 and TRBJ2-1; 12 nucleotides align to TRBD2. V lost 4 bases, J lost 5 bases, and 3 bases stayed unmatched. The CDR3 is made up of 15 amino acids.

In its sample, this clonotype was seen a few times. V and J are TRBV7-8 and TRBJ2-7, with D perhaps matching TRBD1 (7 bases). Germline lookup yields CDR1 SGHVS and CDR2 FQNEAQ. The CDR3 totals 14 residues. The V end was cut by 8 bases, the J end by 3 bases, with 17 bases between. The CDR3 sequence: CASARGAVSYEQYF. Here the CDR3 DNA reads TGTGCCAGCGCCAGGGGGGCGGTGAGCTACGAGCAGTACTTC.

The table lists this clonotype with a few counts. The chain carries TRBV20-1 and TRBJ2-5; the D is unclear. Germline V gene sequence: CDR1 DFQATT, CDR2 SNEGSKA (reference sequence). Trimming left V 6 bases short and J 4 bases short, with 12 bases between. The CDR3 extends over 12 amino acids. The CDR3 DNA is TGCAGTGCAAGGATGTTCGGAGAGACCCAGTACTTC. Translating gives CSARMFGETQYF.

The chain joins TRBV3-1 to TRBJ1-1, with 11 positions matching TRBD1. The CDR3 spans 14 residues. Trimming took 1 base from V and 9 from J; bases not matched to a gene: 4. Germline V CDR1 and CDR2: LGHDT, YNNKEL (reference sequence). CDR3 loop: CASSQADRGPKAFF. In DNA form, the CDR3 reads TGTGCCAGCAGCCAAGCGGACAGGGGGCCTAAAGCTTTCTTT.

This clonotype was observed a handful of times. Written as DNA, the CDR3 is TGTGCCACCAGACAGGGGCTGATGAACACTGAAGCTTTCTTT. Its protein is CATRQGLMNTEAFF. The V and J genes are TRBV10-3 and TRBJ1-1, with 8 bases identical to TRBD1. The CDR3 is 14 residues long. The ends lost 10 bases at V and 0 bases at J; junction bases unmatched: 7. Germline V gene lookup returns CDR1 ENHRY and CDR2 SYGVKD.

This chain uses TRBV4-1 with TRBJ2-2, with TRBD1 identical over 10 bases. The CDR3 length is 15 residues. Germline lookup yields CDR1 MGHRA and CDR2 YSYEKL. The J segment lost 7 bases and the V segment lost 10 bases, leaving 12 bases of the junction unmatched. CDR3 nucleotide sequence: TGCGCCACAAAAAGGGACAGGGGAAACGGCGGGGAGCTGTTTTTT. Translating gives CATKRDRGNGGELFF.

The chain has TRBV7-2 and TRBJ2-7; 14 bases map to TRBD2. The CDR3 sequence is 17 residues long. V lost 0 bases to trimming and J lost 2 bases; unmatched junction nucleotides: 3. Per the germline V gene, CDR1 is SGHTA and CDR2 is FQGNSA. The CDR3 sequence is CASSLAPGLAGAYEQYF. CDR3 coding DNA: TGTGCCAGCAGCTTAGCGCCGGGACTAGCGGGGGCCTACGAGCAGTACTTC.

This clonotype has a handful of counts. CDR3 nucleotides: TGTGCCAGCTCACGATTGGGGACTAGCGGACCCTACAATGAGCAGTTCTTC. Residues: CASSRLGTSGPYNEQFF. The chain couples TRBV18 to TRBJ2-1; 11 nucleotides line up with TRBD2. This CDR3 region has 17 residues. Germline-derived CDR1 and CDR2 are KGHSH and LQKENI. J was trimmed by 2 bases and V by 4 bases; bases with no gene match: 7.

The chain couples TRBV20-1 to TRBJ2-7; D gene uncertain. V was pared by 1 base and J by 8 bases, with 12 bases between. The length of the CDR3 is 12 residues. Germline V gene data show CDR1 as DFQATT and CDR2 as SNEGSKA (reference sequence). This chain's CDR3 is CSARALNRKQYF. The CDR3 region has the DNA TGCAGTGCTAGAGCCCTGAACAGAAAGCAGTACTTC.

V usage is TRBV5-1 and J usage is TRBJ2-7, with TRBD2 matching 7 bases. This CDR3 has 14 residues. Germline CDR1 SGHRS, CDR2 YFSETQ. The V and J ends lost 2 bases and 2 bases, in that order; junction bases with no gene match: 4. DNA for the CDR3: TGCGCCAGCAGCTTACGGGAGGTCCCCTACGAGCAGTACTTC. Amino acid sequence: CASSLREVPYEQYF.

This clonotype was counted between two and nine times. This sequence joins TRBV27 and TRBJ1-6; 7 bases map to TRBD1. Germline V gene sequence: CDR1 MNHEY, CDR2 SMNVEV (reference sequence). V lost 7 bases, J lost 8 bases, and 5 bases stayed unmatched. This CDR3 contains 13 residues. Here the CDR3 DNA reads TGTGCCAGCAAGCGACAGGGAGATTCACCCCTCCACTTT. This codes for CASKRQGDSPLHF.

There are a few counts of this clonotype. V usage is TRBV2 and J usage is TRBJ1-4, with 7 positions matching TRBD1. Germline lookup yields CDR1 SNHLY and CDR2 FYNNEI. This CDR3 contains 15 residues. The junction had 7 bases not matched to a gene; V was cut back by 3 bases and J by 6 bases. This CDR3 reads CASSDPTGVDEKLFF. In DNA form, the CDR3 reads TGTGCCAGCAGTGACCCAACAGGGGTGGATGAAAAACTGTTTTTT.

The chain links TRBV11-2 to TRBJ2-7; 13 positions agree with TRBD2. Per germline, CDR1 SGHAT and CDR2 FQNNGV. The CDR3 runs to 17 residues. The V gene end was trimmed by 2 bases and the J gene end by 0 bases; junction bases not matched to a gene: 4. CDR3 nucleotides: TGTGCCAGCAGCTTATCAGGACTAGCGGGGGTCTCCTACGAGCAGTACTTC. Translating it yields CASSLSGLAGVSYEQYF.

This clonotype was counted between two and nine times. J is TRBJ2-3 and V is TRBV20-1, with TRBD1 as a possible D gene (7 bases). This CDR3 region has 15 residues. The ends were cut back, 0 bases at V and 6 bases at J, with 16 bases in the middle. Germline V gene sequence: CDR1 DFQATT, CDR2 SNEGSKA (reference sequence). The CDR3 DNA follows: TGCAGTGCTAGAGATACCAGGGGGGCCTGGGATACGCAGTATTTT. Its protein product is CSARDTRGAWDTQYF.

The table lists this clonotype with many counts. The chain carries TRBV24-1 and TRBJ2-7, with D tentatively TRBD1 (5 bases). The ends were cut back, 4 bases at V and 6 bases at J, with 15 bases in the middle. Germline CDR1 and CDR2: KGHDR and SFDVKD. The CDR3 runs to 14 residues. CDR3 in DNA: TGTGCCACCAGTGACCTACCTCCTGACAGCGAGCAGTACTTC. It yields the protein CATSDLPPDSEQYF.

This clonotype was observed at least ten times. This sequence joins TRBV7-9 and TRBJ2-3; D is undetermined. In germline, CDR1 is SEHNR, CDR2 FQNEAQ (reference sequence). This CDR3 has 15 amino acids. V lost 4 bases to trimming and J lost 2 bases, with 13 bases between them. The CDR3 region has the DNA TGTGCCAGCAGCTCTCAAGGACCACTCACAGATACGCAGTATTTT. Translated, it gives CASSSQGPLTDTQYF.

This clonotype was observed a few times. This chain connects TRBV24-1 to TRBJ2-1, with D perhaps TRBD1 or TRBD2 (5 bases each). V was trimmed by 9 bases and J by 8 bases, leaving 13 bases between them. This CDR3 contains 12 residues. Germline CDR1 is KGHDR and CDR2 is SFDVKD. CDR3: CATRDRGDEQFF. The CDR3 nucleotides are TGTGCCACCCGGGACCGAGGGGATGAGCAGTTCTTC.

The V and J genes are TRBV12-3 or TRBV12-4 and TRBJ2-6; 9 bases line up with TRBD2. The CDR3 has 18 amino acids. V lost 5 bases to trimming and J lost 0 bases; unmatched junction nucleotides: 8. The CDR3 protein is CASSPLLAGSSGANVLTF. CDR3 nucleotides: TGTGCCAGCAGTCCGCTCCTAGCGGGGTCCTCTGGGGCCAACGTCCTGACTTTC.